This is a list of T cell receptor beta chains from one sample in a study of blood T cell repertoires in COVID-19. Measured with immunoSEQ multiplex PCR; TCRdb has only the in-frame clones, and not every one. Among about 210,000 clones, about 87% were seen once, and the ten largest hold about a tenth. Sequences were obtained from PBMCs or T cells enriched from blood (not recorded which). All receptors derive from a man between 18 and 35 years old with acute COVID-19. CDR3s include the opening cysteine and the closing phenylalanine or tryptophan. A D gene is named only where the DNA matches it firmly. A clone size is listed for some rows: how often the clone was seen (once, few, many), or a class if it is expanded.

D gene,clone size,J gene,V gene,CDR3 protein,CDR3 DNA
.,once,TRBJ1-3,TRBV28,CASSLDHSGNTIYF,TGTGCCAGCAGCCTAGACCACTCTGGAAACACCATATATTTT
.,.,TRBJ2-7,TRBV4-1,CASSLRTGGTYEQYF,TGCGCCAGCAGCCTCAGGACTGGGGGGACCTACGAGCAGTACTTC
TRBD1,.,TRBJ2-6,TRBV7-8,CASSFAYRGPLANVLTF,TGTGCCAGCAGCTTCGCCTACAGGGGCCCCTTGGCCAACGTCCTGACTTTC
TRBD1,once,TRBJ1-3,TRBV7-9,CASSSDRDSGNTIYF,TGTGCCAGCAGCTCAGACAGGGACTCTGGAAACACCATATATTTT
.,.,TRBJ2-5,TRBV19,CASSQGYRETQYF,TGTGCCAGTAGCCAGGGGTATCGAGAGACCCAGTACTTC
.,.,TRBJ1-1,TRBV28,CASRSQGNTEAFF,TGTGCCAGCAGGTCTCAGGGTAACACTGAAGCTTTCTTT
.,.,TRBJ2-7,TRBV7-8,CASSLGSGSYEQYF,TGTGCCAGCAGCTTAGGGAGCGGCTCCTACGAGCAGTACTTC
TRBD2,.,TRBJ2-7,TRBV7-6,CASSLVRPGGREYEQYF,TGTGCCAGCAGCTTAGTCCGGCCCGGCGGGAGAGAGTACGAGCAGTACTTC
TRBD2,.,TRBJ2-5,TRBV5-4,CASSSGLAGGEQETQYF,TGTGCCAGCAGCTCGGGGCTAGCGGGGGGTGAACAAGAGACCCAGTACTTC
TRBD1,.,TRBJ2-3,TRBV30,CAWSPRDRGTDTQYF,TGTGCCTGGAGTCCCCGCGACAGGGGCACAGATACGCAGTATTTT
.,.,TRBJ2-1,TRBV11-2,CASSFSRGDEQFF,TGTGCCAGCAGCTTTAGCAGGGGTGATGAGCAGTTCTTC
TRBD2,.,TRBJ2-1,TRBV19,CASSIRRTSGNNEQFF,TGTGCCAGTAGTATTAGGAGGACTAGCGGAAACAATGAGCAGTTCTTC
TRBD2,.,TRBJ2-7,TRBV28,CASKADSGGTYEQYF,TGTGCCAGCAAAGCTGACAGCGGGGGTACCTACGAGCAGTACTTC
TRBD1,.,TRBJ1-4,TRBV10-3,CAISQGVEDEKLFF,TGTGCCATCAGCCAGGGGGTCGAGGACGAAAAACTGTTTTTT
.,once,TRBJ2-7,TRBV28,CASSLSGLDEQYF,TGTGCCAGCAGTTTATCAGGGCTCGACGAGCAGTACTTC
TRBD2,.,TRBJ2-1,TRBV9,CASSVFPAGGSNEQFF,TGTGCCAGCAGCGTTTTTCCAGCGGGAGGATCCAATGAGCAGTTCTTC
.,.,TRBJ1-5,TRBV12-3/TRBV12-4,CASSFSQNQPQHF,TGTGCCAGCAGTTTTTCGCAGAATCAGCCCCAGCATTTT
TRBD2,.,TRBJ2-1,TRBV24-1,CATSDGLAGDYNEQFF,TGTGCCACCAGTGACGGACTAGCGGGAGACTACAATGAGCAGTTCTTC
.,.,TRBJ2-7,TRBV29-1,CSVGGVRFGSEASGEQYF,TGCAGCGTTGGGGGGGTAAGGTTTGGGAGCGAAGCTTCGGGCGAGCAGTACTTC
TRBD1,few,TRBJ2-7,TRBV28,CASSYVDRGYEQYF,TGTGCCAGCAGTTACGTCGACAGGGGCTACGAGCAGTACTTC
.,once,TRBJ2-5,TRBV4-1,CASSQDGERVMGETQYF,TGCGCCAGCAGCCAAGATGGGGAGCGGGTAATGGGAGAGACCCAGTACTTC
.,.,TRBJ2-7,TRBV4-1,CASSQEGGGFYEQYF,TGCGCCAGCAGCCAAGAGGGAGGGGGTTTCTACGAGCAGTACTTC